This TCR beta chain derives from a study of blood T cell repertoires in COVID-19. As for the study in general: The United States, Italy and Spain provided the acute and convalescent COVID-19 samples. In each case, the material was cDNA or gDNA derived from T cells, B-cell-depleted T cells, or PBMCs.

Original handling: Estimation of nucleated cell counts was performed using reference gene primer amplification. The protocol was immunoSEQ multiplex PCR, while the TCRdb copy is restricted to in-frame clones and leaves out a portion. V, J and clone size reflect that table, while D and trimming were determined from the DNA. The sample shows 650,000 to 800,000 clones, about 87% of them seen only once. Germline-derived CDR1 and CDR2 are LGHNA and YSLEER. Trimming removed 5 bases from V and 0 bases from J; junction bases left unmatched: 4. This CDR3 comprises 15 residues. The sequenced sample was peripheral blood. V and J are TRBV4-3 and TRBJ1-3; 7 bases agree with TRBD1. This TCR came from a woman aged 18-30 years with acute or convalescent COVID-19. The CDR3 bases are TGCGCCAGCAGCTATGGGACAGACTCTGGAAACACCATATATTTT. Amino acids: CASSYGTDSGNTIYF.